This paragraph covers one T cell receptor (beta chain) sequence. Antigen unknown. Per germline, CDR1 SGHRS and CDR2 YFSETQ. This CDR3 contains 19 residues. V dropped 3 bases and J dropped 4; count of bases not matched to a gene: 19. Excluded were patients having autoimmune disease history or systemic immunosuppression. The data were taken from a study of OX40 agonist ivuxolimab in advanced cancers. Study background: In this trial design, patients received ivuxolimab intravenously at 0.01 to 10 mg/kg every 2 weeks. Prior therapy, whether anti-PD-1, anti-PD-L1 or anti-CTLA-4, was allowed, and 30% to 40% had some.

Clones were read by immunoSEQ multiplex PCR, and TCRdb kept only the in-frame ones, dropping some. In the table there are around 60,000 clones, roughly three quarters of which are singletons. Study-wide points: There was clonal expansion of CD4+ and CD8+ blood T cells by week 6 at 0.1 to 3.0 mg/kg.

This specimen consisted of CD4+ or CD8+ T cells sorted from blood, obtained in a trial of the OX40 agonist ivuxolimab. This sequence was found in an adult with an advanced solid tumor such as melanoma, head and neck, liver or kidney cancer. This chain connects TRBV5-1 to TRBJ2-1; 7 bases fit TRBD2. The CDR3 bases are TGCGCCAGCAGCTCCATGGGGGGGGTAAAGCGGCCTACTTACAATGAGCAGTTCTTC. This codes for CASSSMGGVKRPTYNEQFF.